One T cell receptor (beta chain) is described in this entry. Trimming took off 3 bases at V and 0 bases at J, with 15 bases between the two ends. There are 16 residues in the CDR3. Looked up from germline, CDR1 is SGHRS and CDR2 is YFSETQ. The data belong to a study of blood T cell repertoires in COVID-19. Across the whole study: The study drew acute and convalescent COVID-19 samples from the United States, Italy and Spain. PBMCs, B-cell-depleted T cells, or T cells provided the cDNA or gDNA that made up the material.

The data were produced by immunoSEQ multiplex PCR, yet TCRdb's version contains in-frame clones alone and is incomplete. The sample lists some 70,000 clones, around 90% occurring once. The genes are TRBV5-1 and TRBJ1-1; D may be TRBD1 (6 bases). The specimen sequenced was peripheral blood. The sequence was collected from a man aged 50 to 60 with active COVID-19. The CDR3 here is CASSSVSNRVNTEAFF. CDR3 DNA sequence: TGCGCCAGCAGCTCGGTTTCGAACAGGGTGAACACTGAAGCTTTCTTT.